This T cell receptor beta chain was obtained from a study of blood T cell repertoires in COVID-19. Study-wide context: From T cells, B-cell-depleted T cells, or PBMCs came the material, which was cDNA or gDNA.

Germline CDR1 reads LGHDT; CDR2 reads YNNKEL (reference sequence). Trimming removed 4 bases from V and 11 bases from J, with 9 bases in between. The CDR3 has 12 amino acids. This clone was observed a single time. Produced via immunoSEQ multiplex PCR; TCRdb's table is partial and in-frame only. The sample has 35,000 or so clones; 85% to 90% are singletons. This receptor was identified in a man aged 65 to 85 with acute or convalescent COVID-19. The chain recombines TRBV3-1 (or the pseudogene TRBV3-2) with TRBJ1-6, with D perhaps TRBD1 (5 bases). The sequenced material came from peripheral blood. The CDR3 DNA reads as TGTGCCAGCAGCCTCAGGGTTCCACCCCTCCACTTT. The encoded protein is CASSLRVPPLHF.